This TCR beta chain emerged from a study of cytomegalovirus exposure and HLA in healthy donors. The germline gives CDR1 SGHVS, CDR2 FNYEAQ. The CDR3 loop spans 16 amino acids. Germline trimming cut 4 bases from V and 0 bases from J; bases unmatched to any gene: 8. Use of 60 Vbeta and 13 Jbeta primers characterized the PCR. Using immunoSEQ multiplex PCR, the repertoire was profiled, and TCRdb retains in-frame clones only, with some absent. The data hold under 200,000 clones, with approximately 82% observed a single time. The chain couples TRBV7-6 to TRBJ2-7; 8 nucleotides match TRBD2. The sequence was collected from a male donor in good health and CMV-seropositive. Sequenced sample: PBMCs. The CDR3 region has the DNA TGTGCCAGCAGCTCGGGCACTAGCGGTAGCTCCTACGAGCAGTACTTC. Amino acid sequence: CASSSGTSGSSYEQYF. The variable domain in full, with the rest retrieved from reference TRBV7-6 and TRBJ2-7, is GAGVSQSPRYKVTKRGQDVALRCDPISGHVSLYWYRQALGQGPEFLTYFNYEAQQDKSGLPNDRFSAERPEGSISTLTIQRTEQRDSAMYRCASSSGTSGSSYEQYFGPGTRLTVT.